This T cell receptor (beta chain) was recovered during a study of post-analysis software for immune sequencing data. On the study more broadly: Included courses were relapsing-remitting and secondary progressive multiple sclerosis; progressive-relapsing multiple sclerosis was also included.

Study-level results: Patients with multiple sclerosis recorded significantly lower normalized Chao1 diversity than controls, the study found. Controls had lower frequencies than patients of roughly five TRBV segments, which included TRBV5-6, TRBV5-1 and TRBV20-1.

The authors incorporated unique molecular identifiers into the TCR beta cDNA libraries. TCRdb re-called the PCR reads through MiXCR, storing one row per CDR3 protein. The sample lists 750,000 to 950,000 distinct CDR3 sequences; 53% were seen once. The CDR3 runs 16 residues. The J segment lost 2 bases and the V segment lost 6 bases, leaving 7 bases of the junction unmatched. Germline values: CDR1 MNHEY, CDR2 SMNVEV (reference sequence). This clonotype was seen more than once but under ten times. Its antigen is unidentified. This sequence was found in a girl aged 5-17 years with multiple sclerosis. The J gene is TRBJ2-1, the V gene TRBV27, with 10 bases lining up with TRBD2. Sequencing was carried out using blood. The DNA for the CDR3 is TGTGCCAGCAGATCACTAGCGGGGCCCCCCTACAATGAGCAGTTCTTC. The encoded protein is CASRSLAGPPYNEQFF.